This paragraph reports one T cell receptor (beta chain). Antigen specificity is unknown. Germline V gene sequence: CDR1 SGHDT, CDR2 YYEEEE. J was trimmed by 2 bases and V by 4 bases; bases with no gene match: 5. The CDR3 spans 15 residues. The table came from immunoSEQ multiplex PCR; TCRdb's copy has only in-frame clones and leaves some out. The table includes 30,000 to 45,000 clones, 77% detected once. The sample originates from a study of CD4 T cells in relation to SARS-CoV-2 and coronaviruses. Sequenced input: memory CD4+ T cells from PBMCs, cultured in vitro. This rearrangement joins TRBV5-6 to TRBJ1-1, with TRBD1 matching over 10 bases. The TCR sequence derives from an adult with COVID-19. In DNA, the CDR3 is TGTGCCAGCAGCCCGCAGACAGGGGGCAACACTGAAGCTTTCTTT. As protein: CASSPQTGGNTEAFF.